The T cell receptor beta chain under discussion was sequenced for a study of T cell repertoires in cytomegalovirus infection (dated by TCRdb to about 2019). At the level of the whole study: Alongside well-studied HLA-B-restricted epitopes, the peptide stimulations were aimed at recently identified HLA-C-restricted CMV epitopes, whose presentation resists viral immunomodulation. Because public TCR beta signatures pointed to carriage of CMV infection together with the matching HLA type, the HLA type of each donor mattered for the analysis. The full study reports these points: In both this cohort and an independent roughly 330-donor cohort, the cumulative frequency of public TCR beta family members distinguished carriers of CMV infection plus the relevant HLA type. The ex vivo response was dominated by HLA-C-restricted CMV-specific TCR beta clonotypes, which also provided the single most frequent clonotype in two of eight donors.

V loses 0 bases of germline sequence and J loses 2 bases, and the interval between the two ends is 10 bases. The CDR3 has 15 amino acids, counting the end cysteine and phenylalanine. Just CDR3 DNA is preserved here, 45 bases in frame from base 1. The germline V gene encodes CDR1 LGHNA and CDR2 YSLEER. Reading the label with the study, this specimen's treatment or condition is: in vitro stimulation with specific CMV peptide epitopes to enrich CMV-specific T cells. This clonotype has more than one count but fewer than ten. Its cognate antigen has yet to be identified. Nothing much larger sits one base from this clone, and base qualities are not available. The sequencing machine was an Illumina HiSeq 1500. Starting from the raw public reads, TCRdb applied fastp trimming at Q25, assembled clones with MiXCR and retained in-frame beta chains. Each record represents a unique CDR3 protein, reported with the most common genes and DNA among its rows. Recorded for this sample are around 100,000 distinct CDR3 sequences; over 25% of them occurred a single time. The ten largest clones capture 40% to 45% of the sample.

The material sequenced was CD8+ T cells from cultured PBMCs, taken from culture after CMV antigen stimulation. The sequence came from a human donor in good health (CMV status not recorded). Some clones in this sample may be carry-over from other donors' samples. The receptor chain draws on TRBV4-3 and TRBJ1-1, and possibly TRBD1, on 5 matching bases. The sequence in DNA is TGCGCCAGCAGCCAAGACCGGGGGATTAACACTGAAGCTTTCTTT. The resulting protein is CASSQDRGINTEAFF.